This T cell receptor (beta chain) was observed in a study of T-cell memory formation after mild COVID-19. The CDR3 loop spans 15 amino acids. CDR1 and CDR2 (germline): SGHTA, FQGTGA. V was shortened by 0 bases and J by 2 bases, with 9 bases between the two germline ends. TCRdb re-called the 5' RACE reads through MiXCR, storing one row per CDR3 protein. The sample carries under 550,000 distinct CDR3 sequences, around a sixth recorded once. The sequence came from an adult woman who had mild COVID-19 (a few samples of this study predate the infection). Cell type and time point are not known. The chain is built from TRBV7-3 and TRBJ2-3, with D uncertain. Sequenced: PBMCs or a T cell subset sorted from them (not recorded which). In DNA, the CDR3 is TGTGCCAGCAGCTTAACGGGCGGCATCACAGATACGCAGTATTTT. Translated: CASSLTGGITDTQYF.